The rows below give T cell receptor beta chains drawn from one sample of a study of CD8 T cells in ankylosing spondylitis. TCRdb re-derived calls from the 5' RACE reads in MiXCR, one entry per CDR3 protein. Counted here are about 840,000 distinct CDR3 sequences, 12% occurring once; the ten biggest clones make up 0.51%. Sequenced input: blood, either unsorted or a sorted T cell fraction (not recorded which). These receptors were collected from a male donor with ankylosing spondylitis. Each CDR3 is given with its conserved first and last residue. The size field is filled for only some rows; it gives once, few, many or a size class.

V: TRBV5-5; size: many; J: TRBJ2-5; CDR3: CASSLDVLLQETQYF
V: TRBV29-1; size: many; J: TRBJ2-7; CDR3: CSVRGRTYEQYF
V: TRBV2; size: .; J: TRBJ2-7; CDR3: CASSDDAGGPYEQYF
V: TRBV25-1; size: .; J: TRBJ1-2; CDR3: CASSAGQGFYGYTF
V: TRBV5-1; size: few; J: TRBJ2-3; CDR3: CASSLEQTRQYF
V: TRBV20-1; size: .; J: TRBJ2-5; CDR3: CSASPGTSGQETQYF
V: TRBV7-3; size: few; J: TRBJ2-6; CDR3: CASSLSLGSGANVLTF
V: TRBV5-1; size: few; J: TRBJ1-2; CDR3: CASSLAGGPAFNYGYTF
V: TRBV7-3; size: .; J: TRBJ2-2; CDR3: CASSPRRGPLNTGELFF
V: TRBV28; size: many; J: TRBJ2-3; CDR3: CASSLIGSTDTQYF
V: TRBV18; size: few; J: TRBJ1-1; CDR3: CASSLSQGAYTEAFF